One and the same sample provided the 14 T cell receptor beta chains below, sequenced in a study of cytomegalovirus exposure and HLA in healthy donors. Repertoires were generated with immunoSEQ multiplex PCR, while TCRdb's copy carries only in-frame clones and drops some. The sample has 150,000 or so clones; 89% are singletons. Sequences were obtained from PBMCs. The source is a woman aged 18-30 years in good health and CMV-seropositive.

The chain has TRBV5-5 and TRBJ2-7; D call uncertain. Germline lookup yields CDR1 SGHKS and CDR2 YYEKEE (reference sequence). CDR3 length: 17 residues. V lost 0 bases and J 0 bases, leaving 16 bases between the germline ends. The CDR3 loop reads CASSLAPAGSSSYEQYF. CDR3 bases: TGTGCCAGCAGCTTGGCCCCTGCAGGTTCAAGCTCCTACGAGCAGTACTTC.

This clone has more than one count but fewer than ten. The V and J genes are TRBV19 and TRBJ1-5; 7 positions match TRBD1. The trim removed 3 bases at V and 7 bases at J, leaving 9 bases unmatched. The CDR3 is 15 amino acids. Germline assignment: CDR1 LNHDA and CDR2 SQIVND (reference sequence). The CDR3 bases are TGTGCCAGTAGTATGGGAACAGGGGATAGGCAGCCCCAGCATTTT. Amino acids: CASSMGTGDRQPQHF. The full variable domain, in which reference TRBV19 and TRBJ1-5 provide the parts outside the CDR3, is DGGITQSPKYLFRKEGQNVTLSCEQNLNHDAMYWYRQDPGQGLRLIYYSQIVNDFQKGDIAEGYSVSREKKESFPLTVTSAQKNPTAFYLCASSMGTGDRQPQHFGDGTRLSIL.

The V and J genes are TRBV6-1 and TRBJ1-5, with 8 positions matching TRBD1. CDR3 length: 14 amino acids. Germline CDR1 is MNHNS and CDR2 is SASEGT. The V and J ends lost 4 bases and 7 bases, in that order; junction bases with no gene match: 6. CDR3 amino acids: CASSVQGARQPQHF. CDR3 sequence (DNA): TGTGCCAGCAGTGTGCAGGGGGCCAGACAGCCCCAGCATTTT.

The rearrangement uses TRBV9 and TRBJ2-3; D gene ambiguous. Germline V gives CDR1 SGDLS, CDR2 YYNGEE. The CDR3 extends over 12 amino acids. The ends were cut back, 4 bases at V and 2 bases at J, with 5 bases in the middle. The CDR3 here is CASSSHTDTQYF. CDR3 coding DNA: TGTGCCAGCAGCTCCCACACAGATACGCAGTATTTT.

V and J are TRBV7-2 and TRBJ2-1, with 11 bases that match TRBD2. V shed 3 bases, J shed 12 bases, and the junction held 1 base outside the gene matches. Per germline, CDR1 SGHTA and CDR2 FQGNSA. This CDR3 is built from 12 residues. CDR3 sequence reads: CASSLLAGGQFF. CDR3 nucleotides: TGTGCCAGCAGCTTGCTAGCGGGGGGGCAGTTCTTC.

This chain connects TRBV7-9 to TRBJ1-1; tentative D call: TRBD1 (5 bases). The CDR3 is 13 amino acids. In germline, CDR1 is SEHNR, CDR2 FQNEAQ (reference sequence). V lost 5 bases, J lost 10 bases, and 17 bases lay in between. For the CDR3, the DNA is TGTGCCAGCAGCCCCGTAGGGGCCGTTGCAGCTTTCTTT. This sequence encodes CASSPVGAVAAFF.

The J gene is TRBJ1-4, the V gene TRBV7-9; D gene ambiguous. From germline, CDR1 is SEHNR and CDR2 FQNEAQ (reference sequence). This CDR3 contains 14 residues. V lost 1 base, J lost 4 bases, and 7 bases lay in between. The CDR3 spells CASSLGRYNEKLFF. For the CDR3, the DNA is TGTGCCAGCAGCTTAGGCAGGTATAATGAAAAACTGTTTTTT.

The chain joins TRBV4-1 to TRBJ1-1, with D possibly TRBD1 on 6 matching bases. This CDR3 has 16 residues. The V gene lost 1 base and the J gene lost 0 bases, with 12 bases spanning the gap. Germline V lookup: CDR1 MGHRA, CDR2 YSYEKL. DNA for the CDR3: TGCGCCAGCAGCCAAGGAGCACAGGGCCTGAACACTGAAGCTTTCTTT. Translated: CASSQGAQGLNTEAFF.

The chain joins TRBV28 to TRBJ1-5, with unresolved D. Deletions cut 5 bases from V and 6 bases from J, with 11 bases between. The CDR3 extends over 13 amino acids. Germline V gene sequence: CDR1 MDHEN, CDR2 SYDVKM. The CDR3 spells CASSQVNSQPQHF. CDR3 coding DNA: TGTGCCAGCAGTCAGGTTAACAGTCAGCCCCAGCATTTT. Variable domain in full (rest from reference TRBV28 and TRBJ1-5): DVKVTQSSRYLVKRTGEKVFLECVQDMDHENMFWYRQDPGLGLRLIYFSYDVKMKEKGDIPEGYSVSREKKERFSLILESASTNQTSMYLCASSQVNSQPQHFGDGTRLSIL.

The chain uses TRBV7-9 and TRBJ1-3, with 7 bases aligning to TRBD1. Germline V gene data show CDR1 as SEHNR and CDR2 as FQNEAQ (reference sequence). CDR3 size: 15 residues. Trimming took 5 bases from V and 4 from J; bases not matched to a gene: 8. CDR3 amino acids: CASSPGTDRGNTIYF. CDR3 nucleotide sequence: TGTGCCAGCAGCCCCGGGACAGACAGAGGAAACACCATATATTTT.

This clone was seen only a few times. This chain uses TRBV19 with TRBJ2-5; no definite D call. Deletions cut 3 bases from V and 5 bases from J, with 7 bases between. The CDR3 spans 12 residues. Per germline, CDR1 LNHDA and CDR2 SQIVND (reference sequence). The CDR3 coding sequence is TGTGCCAGTAGTATCGACTCGGAGACCCAGTACTTC. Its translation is CASSIDSETQYF.

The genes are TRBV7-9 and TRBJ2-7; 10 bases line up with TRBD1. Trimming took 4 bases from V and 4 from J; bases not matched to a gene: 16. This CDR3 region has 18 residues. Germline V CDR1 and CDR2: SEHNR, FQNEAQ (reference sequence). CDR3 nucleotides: TGTGCCAGCAGCTCCCCCGAAGGGACAGGGGTTCGTAGGTACGAGCAGTACTTC. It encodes CASSSPEGTGVRRYEQYF.

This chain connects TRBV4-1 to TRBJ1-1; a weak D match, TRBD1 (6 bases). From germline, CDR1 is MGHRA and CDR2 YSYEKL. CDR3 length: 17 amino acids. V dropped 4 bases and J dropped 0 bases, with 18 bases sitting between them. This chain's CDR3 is CASSPLPQGIVNTEAFF. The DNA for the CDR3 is TGCGCCAGCAGCCCTCTTCCCCAGGGGATTGTGAACACTGAAGCTTTCTTT.

The chain's CDR3 is CASSGQGGNNQPQHF. The CDR3 bases are TGTGCCAGCTCAGGACAGGGGGGTAACAATCAGCCCCAGCATTTT. The V gene is TRBV18, the J gene TRBJ1-5; TRBD1 matches at 10 bases. This CDR3 spans 15 amino acids. Germline trimming cut 5 bases from V and 3 bases from J; bases unmatched to any gene: 4. CDR1 is KGHSH, CDR2 LQKENI, per germline.